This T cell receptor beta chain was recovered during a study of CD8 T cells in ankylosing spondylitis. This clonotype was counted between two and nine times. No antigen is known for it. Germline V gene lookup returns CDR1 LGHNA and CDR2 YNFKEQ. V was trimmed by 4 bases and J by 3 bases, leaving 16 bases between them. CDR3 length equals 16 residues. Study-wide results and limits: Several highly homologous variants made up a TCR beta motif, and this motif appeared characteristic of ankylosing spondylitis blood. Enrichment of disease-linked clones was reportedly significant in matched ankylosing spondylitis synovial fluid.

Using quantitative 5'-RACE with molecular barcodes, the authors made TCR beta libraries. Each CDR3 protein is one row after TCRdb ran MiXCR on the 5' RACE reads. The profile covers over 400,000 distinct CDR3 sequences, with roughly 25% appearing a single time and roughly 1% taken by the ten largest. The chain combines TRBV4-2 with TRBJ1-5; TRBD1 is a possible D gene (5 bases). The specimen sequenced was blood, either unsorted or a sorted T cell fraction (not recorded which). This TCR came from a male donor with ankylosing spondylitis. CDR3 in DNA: TGTGCCAGCAGCCCAGACCTCGGGGCGGACAATCAGCCCCAGCATTTT. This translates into CASSPDLGADNQPQHF.